The rows below give T cell receptor beta chains drawn from one sample of a study of blood T cell repertoires in COVID-19. The data were produced by immunoSEQ multiplex PCR, yet TCRdb's version contains in-frame clones alone and is incomplete. In the table there are 100,000 to 150,000 clones, approximately 80% of which are singletons. Sequencing was done on a sample of peripheral blood. These receptor sequences come from a woman aged 45-65 years with acute or convalescent COVID-19. Each CDR3 is given with its conserved first and last residue. A D gene is named only where the DNA matches it firmly. Clone size is shown for a subset of rows, as once, few, many or a class of expanded clone.

>.|TRBJ2-5|TRBD2|TRBV7-9
TGTGCCAGCAGCTTAGGGCTAGCGGGGGGAGGGTCGCAAGAGACCCAGTACTTC
CASSLGLAGGGSQETQYF
>.|TRBJ1-1|.|TRBV3-1/TRBV3-2
TGTGCCAGCAGCCAAGTTCGAGCCGCTGAAGCTTTCTTT
CASSQVRAAEAFF
>.|TRBJ2-3|TRBD2|TRBV15
TGTGCCACCAGCACACGCGAACTAGCGGGAAGCACAGATACGCAGTATTTT
CATSTRELAGSTDTQYF
>.|TRBJ2-3|.|TRBV27
TGTGCCAGCAGTTACGCGAAAACGAGACTAGGTATAGATACGCAGTATTTT
CASSYAKTRLGIDTQYF
>few|TRBJ2-1|TRBD2|TRBV18
TGTGCCAGCTCACCACTGTCCCTAGCGGGGGGCGTCTACAATGAGCAGTTCTTC
CASSPLSLAGGVYNEQFF
>.|TRBJ2-5|TRBD1|TRBV5-1
TGCGCCAGCAGCGGACAGGCTGCAGAGACCCAGTACTTC
CASSGQAAETQYF
>.|TRBJ2-7|TRBD2|TRBV5-1
TGCGCCAGCAGCCCGGGACTAGCGGGAGGCTACGAGCAGTACTTC
CASSPGLAGGYEQYF
>.|TRBJ1-3|.|TRBV30
TGTGCCTGGCATTCAGGGGCTCTCCCCTCTGGAAACACCATATATTTT
CAWHSGALPSGNTIYF
>.|TRBJ2-7|.|TRBV5-5
TGTGCCAGCACCAATCCCGGGGGAACCTACGAGCAGTACTTC
CASTNPGGTYEQYF
>few|TRBJ2-2|TRBD1|TRBV18
TGTGCCAGCTCACGATCTCGGACAGGGGACACCGGGGAGCTGTTTTTT
CASSRSRTGDTGELFF
>.|TRBJ1-4|.|TRBV28
TGTGCCAGCAAACAGGGACGTAGATTTGAAAAACTGTTTTTT
CASKQGRRFEKLFF
>many|TRBJ2-7|TRBD2|TRBV9
TGTGCCAGCAGCCCGTGGGGAGGGAAGAACTACGAGCAGTACTTC
CASSPWGGKNYEQYF
>.|TRBJ1-1|TRBD1|TRBV9
TGTGCCAGCAGCACTCAAACAGGGGGGTCTGAAGCTTTCTTT
CASSTQTGGSEAFF
>.|TRBJ1-2|TRBD1|TRBV9
TGTGCCAGCAGCTTCCAGGGGGCCGATGGCTACACCTTC
CASSFQGADGYTF
>.|TRBJ2-1|TRBD2|TRBV7-9
TGTGCCAGCAGCTCTGGGACTAGGGACAATGAGCAGTTCTTC
CASSSGTRDNEQFF
>.|TRBJ1-2|.|TRBV6-2/TRBV6-3
TGTGCCAGCAGTTACGCCGGAGAAGCTAACTATGGCTACACCTTC
CASSYAGEANYGYTF
>few|TRBJ1-1|.|TRBV5-1
TGCGCCAGCAGCTTCACCGGGAACACTGAAGCTTTCTTT
CASSFTGNTEAFF
>.|TRBJ2-7|TRBD2|TRBV7-3
TGTGCCAGCAGCTTAGTAGCGGGGGGTTACGAGCAGTACTTC
CASSLVAGGYEQYF
>.|TRBJ2-5|.|TRBV29-1
TGCAGCGGGAAGACAGGTGGTGTAGAGACCCAGTACTTC
CSGKTGGVETQYF
>.|TRBJ1-1|.|TRBV6-5
TGTGCCAGCAGTCAACAGATAAACACTGAAGCTTTCTTT
CASSQQINTEAFF
>.|TRBJ2-3|TRBD2|TRBV3-1/TRBV3-2
TGTGCCAGCATGGCTAGCGGGGGTGATACGCAGTATTTT
CASMASGGDTQYF
>once|TRBJ2-1|.|TRBV30
TGTGCCTGGACCCAGACTAGCTCCTACAATGAGCAGTTCTTC
CAWTQTSSYNEQFF
>.|TRBJ1-2|TRBD1|TRBV19
TGTGCCACCCTCGGACAGGGGGCGGGCTATGGCTACACCTTC
CATLGQGAGYGYTF
>.|TRBJ2-1|.|TRBV13
TGTGCCAGCAGCTTAGCTCTAGGCGAGCAGTTCTTC
CASSLALGEQFF
>.|TRBJ2-2|TRBD2|TRBV7-3
TGTGCCAGCAGCTTTAGCCGGGGGGGCACCGGGGAGCTGTTTTTT
CASSFSRGGTGELFF
>.|TRBJ2-3|TRBD2|TRBV6-5
TGTGCCAGCAGTAGGGACTACCTCACAGATACGCAGTATTTT
CASSRDYLTDTQYF
>.|TRBJ2-3|.|TRBV2
TGTGCCAGCAGTGAAGCTCTAACTAGGAAGGATACGCAGTATTTT
CASSEALTRKDTQYF
>.|TRBJ1-1|.|TRBV15
TGTGCCACCCGGGTTATGGGTGGTGGGGGAGGGAACACTGAAGCTTTCTTT
CATRVMGGGGGNTEAFF
>.|TRBJ1-2|.|TRBV27
TGTGCCAGCAGTCCTACAGGGAGTAAGTCTAACTATGGCTACACCTTC
CASSPTGSKSNYGYTF
>.|TRBJ1-3|TRBD1|TRBV7-2
TGTGCCAGCAGCTTTCAGGGGGTCTCTGGAAACACCATATATTTT
CASSFQGVSGNTIYF
>.|TRBJ1-5|TRBD1|TRBV7-6
TGTGCCAGCAGCGAGCAGACAGGGGGCAATCAGCCCCAGCATTTT
CASSEQTGGNQPQHF
>.|TRBJ2-2|.|TRBV4-2
TGTGCCAGCAGCCAAGTAATCGGCGGGACCAACACCGGGGAGCTGTTTTTT
CASSQVIGGTNTGELFF
>.|TRBJ1-4|TRBD1|TRBV7-8
TGTGCCAGCAGCTCAAGGACAGGTCAGAATGAAAAACTGTTTTTT
CASSSRTGQNEKLFF
>.|TRBJ2-5|TRBD1|TRBV5-4
TGTGCCAGCAGCCTCCACCCCGGACAGGGAAGTTTGGAGACCCAGTACTTC
CASSLHPGQGSLETQYF
>.|TRBJ2-2|.|TRBV2
TGTGCCAGCAGTGGGGCGGGGCGGAACACCGGGGAGCTGTTTTTT
CASSGAGRNTGELFF
>.|TRBJ1-1|TRBD1|TRBV5-1
TGCGCCAGCAGCTCTCAGGGGGGAGACACTGAAGCTTTCTTT
CASSSQGGDTEAFF
>.|TRBJ1-2|.|TRBV27
TGTGCCAGCGGGAAAGAAGGAGGGGAGAGAGGCTACACCTTC
CASGKEGGERGYTF
>.|TRBJ1-3|TRBD1|TRBV19
TGTGCCAGTAGTCCGGGGACAGCTGGAAACACCATATATTTT
CASSPGTAGNTIYF
>.|TRBJ1-1|.|TRBV5-1
TGCGCCAGCAGCAACGGTAACACTGAAGCTTTCTTT
CASSNGNTEAFF
>.|TRBJ2-5|TRBD2|TRBV7-2
TGTGCCAGCAGCTTAGCGCCCCTAGCGGGGGGCCAAGAGACCCAGTACTTC
CASSLAPLAGGQETQYF
>.|TRBJ2-5|.|TRBV2
TGTGCCAGCAGTCGGACAATACAAGAGACCCAGTACTTC
CASSRTIQETQYF
>.|TRBJ1-5|.|TRBV28
TGTGCCAGCAGTCCCCGGGGTAGGGTTGGCAATCAGCCCCAGCATTTT
CASSPRGRVGNQPQHF
>.|TRBJ2-2|.|TRBV3-1/TRBV3-2
TGTGCCAGCAGCCCCGTGGAGGGGGCGGCCGGGGAGCTGTTTTTT
CASSPVEGAAGELFF
>.|TRBJ1-1|TRBD1|TRBV30
TGTGCCTGGAGGCCTCATCCGGGACAGACAACTATGAACACTGAAGCTTTCTTT
CAWRPHPGQTTMNTEAFF